A single sample is the source of the 8 T cell receptor beta chains below, sequenced in a study of cytomegalovirus exposure and HLA in healthy donors. Primers: 60 Vbeta forward and 13 Jbeta reverse. Some clones are missing from TCRdb's copy, which holds only in-frame ones; the method was immunoSEQ multiplex PCR. The sample carries under 200,000 clones, roughly 80% recorded once. Sample: PBMCs. These receptors all stem from a human donor in good health.

The rearrangement joins TRBV23-1 to TRBJ2-3; the D gene is possibly TRBD2 (7 bases). TRBV23-1 is marked as an open reading frame, function uncertain. The CDR3 runs to 15 residues. The germline V and J ends were trimmed by 2 bases and 0 bases, with 9 bases remaining between them. CDR3 nucleotide sequence: TGCGCCAGCAGTCAAGCGGGGGCTAGCACAGATACGCAGTATTTT. Translated, it gives CASSQAGASTDTQYF.

This chain joins TRBV15 and TRBJ2-2, with D perhaps matching TRBD1 (5 bases). CDR1 LNHNV and CDR2 YYDKDF come from the germline V gene (reference sequence). The V gene lost 5 bases and the J gene lost 6 bases, with 13 bases spanning the gap. The CDR3 loop spans 14 amino acids. The CDR3 DNA is TGTGCCACCAGCCGCCGTGACAGCGCCGGGGAGCTGTTTTTT. Residues: CATSRRDSAGELFF. Together with reference TRBV15 and TRBJ2-2, the CDR3 gives the full variable domain: DAMVIQNPRYQVTQFGKPVTLSCSQTLNHNVMYWYQQKSSQAPKLLFHYYDKDFNNEADTPDNFQSRRPNTSFCFLDIRSPGLGDTAMYLCATSRRDSAGELFFGEGSRLTVL.

The genes are TRBV6-1 and TRBJ1-2, with 7 bases matching TRBD1. This CDR3 is 13 amino acids long. Germline trimming cut 4 bases from V and 8 bases from J; bases unmatched to any gene: 7. Germline V lookup: CDR1 MNHNS, CDR2 SASEGT. In nucleotides, the CDR3 is TGTGCCAGCAGTGCCAAGGGGGCGCAGGGCTACACCTTC. This gives the protein CASSAKGAQGYTF.

The V call is TRBV7-2, the J call TRBJ1-1; 7 positions match TRBD1. This CDR3 is 14 amino acids long. The V and J ends lost 2 bases and 5 bases, in that order; junction bases with no gene match: 5. Germline loops: CDR1 SGHTA, CDR2 FQGNSA. The CDR3 region is CASSLRGQVTEAFF. As DNA, the CDR3 is TGTGCCAGCAGCTTAAGGGGGCAGGTAACTGAAGCTTTCTTT. Drawing the rest from reference TRBV7-2 and TRBJ1-1, the complete variable domain is GAGVSQSPSNKVTEKGKDVELRCDPISGHTALYWYRQSLGQGLEFLIYFQGNSAPDKSGLPSDRFSAERTGGSVSTLTIQRTQQEDSAVYLCASSLRGQVTEAFFGQGTRLTVV.

The count of this clone is one. The chain is built from TRBV6-5 and TRBJ1-1; 12 bases match TRBD1. The CDR3 consists of 15 residues. Germline CDR1 MNHEY, CDR2 SVGAGI. The V and J ends lost 5 bases and 8 bases, in that order; junction bases with no gene match: 9. Written as DNA, the CDR3 is TGTGCCAGCAGTCACAAATGGGACAGGGGGCGGGAAGCTTTCTTT. Encoded protein: CASSHKWDRGREAFF.

This clone was seen a few times. V and J are TRBV12-5 and TRBJ1-3, with D possibly TRBD1 on 6 matching bases. The length of the CDR3 is 14 residues. CDR1 and CDR2 from the germline V gene are LGHNT and FRNRAP. The ends were cut back, 6 bases at V and 0 bases at J, with 9 bases in the middle. CDR3 DNA: TGTGCTAGTGGCTCACAGGGCTCTGGAAACACCATATATTTT. This translates into CASGSQGSGNTIYF.

About this clone: A junction end diverges from the germline sequence, so it may reflect a read error. The V gene is TRBV7-9, the J gene TRBJ1-2, with a weak D call TRBD1 (6 bases). CDR3 length equals 12 residues. Per the germline V gene, CDR1 is SEHNR and CDR2 is FQNEAQ (reference sequence). CDR3 residues: CSSSPDSYGYTF. The CDR3 bases are TGTTCCAGCAGCCCGGACAGCTATGGCTACACCTTC. Using reference TRBV7-9 and TRBJ1-2 for the parts outside the CDR3, the full variable domain is DTGVSQNPRHKITKRGQNVTFRCDPISEHNRLYWYRQTLGQGPEFLTYFQNEAQLEKSRLLSDRFSAERPKGSFSTLEIQRTEQGDSAMYLCSSSPDSYGYTFGSGTRLTVV.

In nucleotides, the CDR3 is TGCGCCAGCAGCGATGGGACAGGGGTGAACACTGAAGCTTTCTTT. Encoded protein: CASSDGTGVNTEAFF. The V gene is TRBV5-1, the J gene TRBJ1-1; 10 bases map to TRBD1. The ends lost 4 bases at V and 0 bases at J; junction bases unmatched: 3. Germline loops: CDR1 SGHRS, CDR2 YFSETQ. This CDR3 is 15 amino acids long.